This T cell receptor (beta chain) emerged from a study of cytomegalovirus exposure and HLA in healthy donors. Study-wide findings and caveats: V- and J-gene trimming in TCR beta was tied to a missense DCLRE1C variant by an analysis performed later.

CDR3 length: 15 residues. V dropped 0 bases and J dropped 1 base, with 10 bases sitting between them. The germline V gene encodes CDR1 SGDLS and CDR2 YYNGEE. To note about this clone: Antigen specificity is unknown. Other DNA sequences from this sample encode an identical CDR3 as well.

PCR involved 60 Vbeta and 13 Jbeta primers. The table came from immunoSEQ multiplex PCR; TCRdb's copy has only in-frame clones and leaves some out. The sample holds about 180,000 clones, roughly 80% seen once. The sample consisted of PBMCs. The genes are TRBV9 and TRBJ2-5; D gene uncertain. The source is a man aged 35-49 years in good health and CMV-seronegative. The CDR3 reads CASSVATSVQETQYF. Here the CDR3 DNA reads TGTGCCAGCAGCGTAGCTACGTCTGTCCAAGAGACCCAGTACTTC.